This T cell receptor beta chain came from a study of cytomegalovirus exposure and HLA in healthy donors (dated by TCRdb to about 2017). Background on the whole study: An earlier analysis of approximately 590 of the donors reported roughly 270 Gb of sequence data and 117 million unique TCR beta sequences from about 200 million T cells. An early release that covered about 640 HLA-typed donors contained approximately 300 gigabases of sequencing data and tens of millions of unique TCR sequences. Of the roughly 390 genotyped donors, 65% to 90% were placed in the genetic ancestry cluster associated with self-reported Caucasian donors. The study was designed to test whether signatures of past pathogen exposure could be identified by cataloging public T cell receptors. The study used immunosequencing to profile the T cell repertoires of several hundred subjects and linked those repertoires to cytomegalovirus serostatus. Besides the first cohort of roughly 640 subjects, a separate validation cohort made up of 120 different subjects was used. High-throughput TCR immunosequencing, statistical association of individual TCRs with disease status, and machine learning were combined to predict cytomegalovirus infection status. A later analysis re-analyzed previously published TCR beta repertoires from 500 to 700 donors and added high-resolution HLA genotyping to study TCR occurrence patterns. The later analysis used no new phenotypic data to find candidate immune exposures, relying instead on TCR beta sequences and their occurrence across donors. To decide whether each TCR beta V gene segment behaved as functional or pseudogenic, an earlier analysis of some 600 of the donors relied on high-throughput TCR beta sequencing. Donor age, sex, ethnicity and CMV serostatus were compiled alongside the repertoire data. A later genetic analysis used genome-wide SNP genotypes for about three fifths of the 666 donors, treating that subset as a discovery cohort. Every repertoire in the discovery cohort had been generated on one and the same sequencing platform. Class I and class II HLA loci were covered by the typing at four-digit resolution. The number of donors typed differed by locus, with 629-630 for A, B, C, DRB1 and DQB1, roughly 520 for DQA1, nearly 610 for DPA1, and around 450 for DPB1. Roughly 5 DR-DQ haplotypes were handled as single units for association and clustering, since linkage in the cohort was strong. Among 350 to 400 genotyped donors of the cohort, an average of around 240,000 unique TCR beta nucleotide sequences were sequenced per donor, roughly 18% of them non-productive. Beyond this particular receptor, the publication reports: It was suggested by the authors that the approach could potentially be generalized to other disease states and immunological phenotypes. Most TCR sequences were seen in very few donors, while some public TCRs were found in many individuals. Because counts were too low, more than 15 rarely observed V segments, including chromosome 9 orphons, were excluded from the earlier analysis of fewer than 650 of the donors. A later analysis found that most CMV-associated TCR beta chains appeared HLA-restricted, with HLA associations seemingly driven largely by CMV exposure. In a later genetic analysis, a missense DCLRE1C variant was associated with V-gene and J-gene trimming of TCR beta chains, and the association was replicated in an independent cohort. In a later analysis, HLA-associated TCR beta chains were found to be more clonally expanded and to have lower generation probabilities than equally common non-associated chains. Because some donors lacked HLA typing at each locus, the association tests relied only on the typed subset. Compared with the roughly 670-donor mean, donors in an Asian-associated ancestry cluster had fewer N-insertions in productive TCRs, according to a later genetic analysis. A group of highly shared sequence variants was considered likely to be a technical artifact of the sequencing pipeline. A later analysis associated 17,000 or so TCR beta sequences with specific HLA alleles at a false discovery rate of 0.05. A further reported finding was that TCR beta sequences accurately predicted the HLA-A and HLA-B alleles for most subjects in the first cohort. An earlier analysis of some 590 of the donors showed that most TCR beta V segments appeared in productive rearrangements either about 90% or about 30% of the time, which broadly matched IMGT annotations. When HLA alleles, especially DR and DQ, strongly co-occurred, attributing TCR associations to individual alleles was difficult. Correlated functional status among segregating V segments might be attributable to linkage disequilibrium, but an unknown experimental factor could not be ruled out. Several of the top co-occurrence clusters appeared to be linked to parvovirus B19, influenza, CMV and Epstein-Barr virus, according to a later analysis. In vitro tests confirmed that a few of the cytomegalovirus-associated TCR beta chains recognize cytomegalovirus antigens. The 87-base-pair reads could not distinguish some IMGT-functional V segments, including TRBV6-2 and TRBV6-3, so those segments were excluded. The classifier was reported to diagnose cytomegalovirus status with high specificity and sensitivity in both the original cohort and the validation cohort. Sequencing depth was assumed to be roughly uniform across donors in the presence/absence analyses, though that assumption may not hold. This cohort had only TCR beta chains sequenced, and the lack of alpha or paired-chain data limited which features could be detected. In a later analysis, TCR association rates were found to vary across HLA loci, with the most associated TCRs seen for DRB1 alleles and the fewest for HLA-C alleles. The study listed approximately 150 TCR beta chains as associated with cytomegalovirus. Immune exposure information for the cohort was limited to CMV serostatus.

The cohort comprised approximately 700 healthy bone marrow donors. Cohort members were all nominally healthy when sampled, although unrecorded immune exposures were likely present. The donor was CMV seropositive and belonged to the group of 270 or so seropositive cohort members. Each donor provided a peripheral blood sample, and peripheral blood mononuclear cells were used for TCR beta sequencing. The Qiagen DNeasy Blood Extraction Kit was used to extract genomic DNA from the blood cell samples. With regard to this clone: What this receptor recognizes is not known. No clone much larger than this one lies a single base away; base qualities are absent.

Library preparation employed the immunoSEQ multiplex PCR assay. A mixture of 60 forward primers for TCR Vbeta segments and 13 reverse primers for TCR Jbeta segments was used in the multiplex PCR. The CDR3 region of rearranged TCR beta genes was amplified from genomic DNA by a multiplex PCR assay. Amplified TCR beta libraries were sequenced as 87-base-pair reads on the Illumina HiSeq System. In the source study's methods: Across the 600 to 700 repertoires, a later analysis counted approximately 75 million unique TCR beta chains, roughly 11 million of which were shared by at least two donors. Raw reads were error-corrected and collapsed into unique sequences with a nearest-neighbor algorithm that merged closely related sequences to remove PCR and sequencing errors. To assign V, D and J gene segments, CDR3 sequences were aligned to IMGT reference sequences. Each retained sequence needed at least a six-nucleotide match to both a V gene segment and a J gene segment. Rearrangements were called productive when the CDR3 lacked stop codons and stayed in frame with V and J; all others were non-productive. CDR3 was defined according to IMGT convention as the region running from the second conserved V-encoded cysteine to the conserved J-encoded phenylalanine. The earlier analysis of around 640 of the donors excluded sequences that lacked an unambiguous match to a single V gene segment. An earlier analysis of 500 to 600 of the donors classified V segments as functional when productive rearrangements were above 56.7% and as segregating when the standard deviation between donors was above 5%. A statistical classification framework was built to diagnose cytomegalovirus status from the catalog of TCR beta chain sequences. V and J gene assignment, in a later analysis, came from comparing TCR nucleotide sequences with IMGT/GENE-DB human TR gene sequences. Using the TCRdist pipeline, a later analysis assigned CDR3 sequences along with most-parsimonious VDJ recombination scenarios. In a later analysis, each TCR beta chain was defined by its CDR3 amino acid sequence together with its V-gene family, and reads lacking a unique V-gene family were excluded. To address suspected cross-contamination and a sequencing artifact, a later analysis removed around 590 highly shared, low-generation-probability nucleotide sequences. A later analysis calculated a clonal expansion index for each public chain from normalized within-repertoire ranks of inferred template counts. A later analysis computed generation probabilities with a VDJ recombination model fitted to out-of-frame rearrangements, and checked the results against IGoR. Hypergeometric tests were used in a later analysis to score TCR-TCR, TCR-HLA and TCR-CMV co-occurrence, with a repertoire-size bias correction applied to the TCR pairs. A later analysis estimated false discovery rates by permuting HLA or CMV assignments 20 times. In a later analysis, co-occurring TCRs were grouped with DBSCAN, and TCRdist sequence similarity was added when clustering was performed within HLA-allele-positive subsets. For co-occurrence clustering, repertoires with fewer than 30,000 or more than 120,000 public chains were excluded, along with five or six repertoires with anomalous nucleotide sharing. The source is immuneACCESS, and TCRdb retained only in-frame sequences with V and J called. Part of the clones is not carried over; for the studies checked, unresolved V genes explain less than half of this, and the remainder is unexplained. D and trimming come from the DNA, and the V and J calls and clone size come from that table. The sample table records under 70,000 clones; around 77% of these occur just once. The ten largest account for 5% of the sample.

Per the germline V gene, SGHTA is the CDR1 and FQGTGA is the CDR2. V loses 3 bases, J loses 6 bases, and the germline ends lie 18 bases apart. The CDR3 holds 15 amino acids from the cysteine to the phenylalanine. This entry keeps only the CDR3 DNA: 45 bases, framed from base 1. The clonotype originates from a male donor in good health and CMV-seropositive. Sequencing input: PBMCs. Rearrangement joined TRBV7-3 to TRBJ2-7; the D gene remains uncertain. The DNA is as follows: TGTGCCAGCAGCTTCACCTCCGGGTCCGCGGTCGAGCAGTACTTC. Translation gives CASSFTSGSAVEQYF.